This T cell receptor beta chain emerged from a study of Ad26.COV2.S vaccination and SARS-CoV-2 variants. Indicated treatment: roughly 20 received Ad26.COV2.S at low or high dose, single or two shots; about 5 received placebo; per-sample allocation not given. Material that was analyzed had been drawn on day 63 after the first vaccine or placebo injection. The protocol was immunoSEQ multiplex PCR, while the TCRdb copy is restricted to in-frame clones and leaves out a portion. This sample has roughly 400,000 clones; 90% occur once, and the top ten carry approximately 4.3%. CDR3 length: 18 amino acids. CDR1 and CDR2 (germline): LNHDA, SQIVND (reference sequence). Unmatched junction bases numbered 18, after V lost 7 bases and J lost 4 bases.

This material consisted of peripheral blood, taken in a trial of Ad26.COV2.S vaccine versus placebo. The rearrangement joins TRBV19 to TRBJ2-5; 10 nucleotides match TRBD2. The TCR sequence derives from a person between 18 and 65 years old who received the Ad26.COV2.S COVID-19 vaccine or a placebo. For the CDR3, the DNA is TGTGCCAGTAAGCCCAGTTATTCGGCTATAGCGGGAGGAGAGACCCAGTACTTC. The encoded protein is CASKPSYSAIAGGETQYF.